A single sample gave rise to the 6 T cell receptor beta chains below, sequenced in a study of human T cells and chemical hapten exposure (dated by TCRdb to the early 2020s). Sample time point, as interpreted from the label and publication: patch test 1, 2 weeks after DPC sensitization. The treatment or condition label for this specimen denotes: therapeutic diphenylcyclopropenone sensitization with weekly scalp DPC. Libraries were constructed by RACE. Sequencing was carried out with a NextSeq 500. Starting from the raw public reads, TCRdb applied fastp trimming at Q25, assembled clones with MiXCR and retained in-frame beta chains. Identical CDR3 protein sequences are pooled into one entry, listed with their most common genes and DNA. In this sample the table shows a few hundred thousand distinct CDR3 sequences, 4% to 5.5% of which occur a single time. The top ten clones comprise about 2.1% of the sample.

Here the sequenced sample was whole blood, taken in connection with sensitization to the hapten diphenylcyclopropenone (DPC). These receptor sequences come from a woman aged 45-59 years with alopecia areata. Some clones in this sample may be carry-over from other donors' samples.

This clonotype was counted at least ten times. This sequence joins TRBV5-5 and TRBJ1-1; possible D gene TRBD1, 5 bases. Germline V gene lookup returns CDR1 SGHKS and CDR2 YYEKEE (reference sequence). Trimming pared 4 bases from V and 5 bases from J, leaving 15 bases between. This CDR3 is 14 amino acids long. CDR3 sequence (DNA): TGTGCCAGCAGCCGAATGGGGGTAGGGACTGAAGCTTTCTTT. Protein sequence: CASSRMGVGTEAFF. Together with reference TRBV5-5 and TRBJ1-1, the CDR3 gives the full variable domain: DAGVTQSPTHLIKTRGQQVTLRCSPISGHKSVSWYQQVLGQGPQFIFQYYEKEERGRGNFPDRFSARQFPNYSSELNVNALLLGDSALYLCASSRMGVGTEAFFGQGTRLTVV.

This clonotype was seen a handful of times. The chain employs TRBV20-1 and TRBJ2-1; no clear D gene. There are 14 residues in the CDR3. CDR1 is DFQATT, CDR2 SNEGSKA, per germline (reference sequence). V lost 6 bases, J lost 8 bases, and 20 bases lay in between. The DNA of the CDR3 is TGCAGTGCCCCGCTTTTGAGACCGAAGGATGAGCAGTTCTTC. Protein sequence: CSAPLLRPKDEQFF.

The rearrangement links TRBV4-2 to TRBJ1-2, with D maybe TRBD1 (6 bases). V lost 1 base and J 2 bases, leaving 14 bases between the germline ends. The CDR3 extends over 16 amino acids. Germline V gene lookup returns CDR1 LGHNA and CDR2 YNFKEQ. The chain's CDR3 is CASSQAGQGLNYGYTF. CDR3 coding DNA: TGTGCCAGCAGCCAAGCCGGGCAGGGGCTAAACTATGGCTACACCTTC.

This rearrangement joins TRBV2 to TRBJ1-2, with D tentatively TRBD1 (5 bases). Trimming cost V 3 bases and J 4 bases, with 12 bases left between them. In germline, CDR1 is SNHLY, CDR2 FYNNEI. The CDR3 is 14 residues long. The CDR3 DNA is TGTGCCAGCAGTGATAGGGACCGTGGCTATGGCTACACCTTC. This encodes CASSDRDRGYGYTF.

This clonotype turned up a few times. Compared with germline, one end of the junction differs, possibly owing to a read error. The rearrangement links TRBV6-5 to TRBJ1-6; D is undetermined. CDR1 MNHEY and CDR2 SVGAGI come from the germline V gene. This CDR3 has 14 amino acids. CDR3 amino acids: CASSYEVYSSPLHF. The CDR3 nucleotides are TGTGCCAGCAGTTACGAGGTGTATAGTTCACCCCTCCACTTT.

This clonotype was seen many times. CDR3 nucleotide sequence: TGTGCCAGCAGTTTATTCCGGGACAGGGGCAATTCACCCCTCCACTTT. As protein: CASSLFRDRGNSPLHF. The gene calls are TRBV27 and TRBJ1-6; 10 bases align to TRBD1. This CDR3 has 16 amino acids. Trimming at V came to 1 base and at J to 7 bases, leaving 4 bases not matched to a gene. The germline V gene has CDR1 MNHEY and CDR2 SMNVEV (reference sequence).